These 29 T cell receptor beta chains were sequenced from one sample in a study of control samples from healthy donors and cancer patients (dated by TCRdb to about 2020). The library came from the immunoSEQ multiplex PCR assay. TCRdb provides this immuneACCESS table in a form limited to in-frame rearrangements. Some clones are lacking; in checked studies, under half of them reflect an unresolved V gene, and why the rest are absent is not known. The sample data list about 89,000 clones, and around 85% of these were observed just once. About 2.1% of the sample goes to the ten largest clones. Sequencing was done on a sample of blood. Source of these receptors: a woman between 40 and 55 years old in good health.

The chain employs TRBV5-6 and TRBJ1-1, with D unresolved. CDR3 length: 14 residues. CDR1 SGHDT and CDR2 YYEEEE come from the germline V gene. Trimming cost V 4 bases and J 7 bases, with 17 bases left between them. The DNA of the CDR3 is TGTGCCAGCAGCCGTGTGGGATCAATGGGTGAAGCTTTCTTT. This codes for CASSRVGSMGEAFF.

The chain employs TRBV7-9 and TRBJ2-7, with 7 bases that match TRBD1. Per germline, CDR1 SEHNR and CDR2 FQNEAQ (reference sequence). The J segment lost 11 bases and the V segment lost 5 bases, leaving 9 bases of the junction unmatched. The CDR3 consists of 12 residues. CDR3 in amino acids: CASSPRQGQEYF. The CDR3 DNA reads as TGTGCCAGCAGCCCTAGACAGGGCCAGGAGTACTTC. Complete variable domain (other parts from reference TRBV7-9 and TRBJ2-7): DTGVSQNPRHKITKRGQNVTFRCDPISEHNRLYWYRQTLGQGPEFLTYFQNEAQLEKSRLLSDRFSAERPKGSFSTLEIQRTEQGDSAMYLCASSPRQGQEYFGPGTRLTVT.

This rearrangement joins TRBV7-8 to TRBJ1-1; D might be TRBD1 (6 bases). Trimming removed 1 base at V and 5 bases at J, with 17 bases between. Germline V lookup: CDR1 SGHVS, CDR2 FQNEAQ. The CDR3 is 16 residues long. CDR3 sequence (DNA): TGTGCCAGCAGCTTAGGCGAGGGGGGGCGGAAGACTGAAGCTTTCTTT. It specifies CASSLGEGGRKTEAFF.

The chain recombines TRBV6-4 with TRBJ1-2; D is undetermined. Germline lookup yields CDR1 MRHNA and CDR2 SNTAGT. CDR3 length: 11 amino acids. V gave up 3 bases and J gave up 5 bases, with 4 bases separating them. In DNA form, the CDR3 reads TGTGCCAGCAGTGATCAATATGGCTACACCTTC. It encodes CASSDQYGYTF.

A remark on this clone: Other DNA sequences in this specimen translate into the identical CDR3. The V gene is TRBV19, the J gene TRBJ1-1; possible D gene TRBD1, 5 bases. Germline lookup yields CDR1 LNHDA and CDR2 SQIVND (reference sequence). This CDR3 is 13 amino acids long. V gave up 3 bases and J gave up 1 base, with 6 bases separating them. The CDR3 loop is CASSIQGNTEAFF. The CDR3 DNA follows: TGTGCCAGTAGTATCCAGGGGAACACTGAAGCTTTCTTT.

V gene TRBV18 combines with J gene TRBJ1-1, with 10 bases that match TRBD1. Germline values: CDR1 KGHSH, CDR2 LQKENI. The length of the CDR3 is 16 residues. V was clipped by 3 bases and J by 4 bases; unmatched bases: 8. CDR3 residues: CASSPTGRTGGTEAFF. In DNA, the CDR3 is TGTGCCAGCTCACCTACCGGGCGGACAGGGGGCACTGAAGCTTTCTTT.

In this sample, this clone turned up once. The chain joins TRBV25-1 to TRBJ1-6, with D perhaps matching TRBD1 (6 bases). The length of the CDR3 is 13 residues. Looked up from germline, CDR1 is MGHDK and CDR2 is SYGVNS. V was shortened by 6 bases and J by 13 bases, with 16 bases between the two germline ends. Here the CDR3 reads CASRDSALGPLHF. The CDR3 DNA reads TGTGCCAGCAGGGACAGCGCCCTAGGGCCCCTCCACTTT.

J is TRBJ1-4 and V is TRBV6-5; no reliable D call. Germline assignment: CDR1 MNHEY and CDR2 SVGAGI. This CDR3 contains 14 residues. Trimming removed 5 bases at V and 8 bases at J, with 15 bases between. The DNA for the CDR3 is TGTGCCAGCAGTCATCCGGGCCCGGGGGAAAAACTGTTTTTT. Its protein is CASSHPGPGEKLFF.

The chain couples TRBV6-5 to TRBJ2-7, with no clear D. Per the germline V gene, CDR1 is MNHEY and CDR2 is SVGAGI. V lost 8 bases, J lost 3 bases, and 8 bases lay in between. The CDR3 is made up of 11 amino acids. In nucleotides, the CDR3 is TGTGCCAGCCAATCCGGCTACGAGCAGTACTTC. Translating it yields CASQSGYEQYF.

A word on this clone: Relative to the germline gene, one junction end is altered; a read error may explain this. This sequence joins TRBV7-2 and TRBJ2-3; no clear D. CDR3 length: 13 amino acids. Germline V gives CDR1 SGHTA, CDR2 FQGNSA. The CDR3 DNA is TGTGCCAGCGGCTTCCAGGCCCGGGATACGCAGTATTTT. Translated, it gives CASGFQARDTQYF.

This chain joins TRBV5-6 and TRBJ2-7; D not resolved. V lost 5 bases and J lost 0, with 15 bases in between. The CDR3 contains 15 residues. Looked up from germline, CDR1 is SGHDT and CDR2 is YYEEEE. The CDR3 DNA follows: TGTGCCAGCAGGTCTGTGGGATCAATCTCCTACGAGCAGTACTTC. This gives the protein CASRSVGSISYEQYF.

This clone was counted only a few times. This chain joins TRBV3-1 (or the pseudogene TRBV3-2) and TRBJ1-6; TRBD1 matches 7 bases. The CDR3 length is 14 residues. Germline V gene sequence: CDR1 LGHDT, CDR2 YNNKEL (reference sequence). J gave up 10 bases and V 4 bases, and 7 bases lay outside the gene matches. The CDR3 sequence is CASSRKGAGSPLHF. DNA of the CDR3: TGTGCCAGCAGCCGAAAGGGGGCCGGATCACCCCTCCACTTT.

The chain links TRBV4-3 to TRBJ2-2; TRBD2 agrees at 8 bases. Germline values: CDR1 LGHNA, CDR2 YSLEER. V was clipped by 0 bases and J by 1 base; unmatched bases: 10. This CDR3 has 19 residues. CDR3 sequence (DNA): TGCGCCAGCAGCCAAGATATAAGCCGGGCGGGGGGGAACACCGGGGAGCTGTTTTTT. Protein: CASSQDISRAGGNTGELFF.

This clone turned up a few times. The chain is built from TRBV5-6 and TRBJ1-2, with 8 positions matching TRBD1. This CDR3 spans 16 amino acids. Per germline, CDR1 SGHDT and CDR2 YYEEEE. Trimming cost V 4 bases and J 3 bases; bases outside gene matches: 11. The CDR3 DNA reads as TGTGCCAGCAGCACGCAGGGGGCCAGAGGATACTATGGCTACACCTTC. Protein: CASSTQGARGYYGYTF. The full variable domain, its missing parts supplied by reference TRBV5-6 and TRBJ1-2, is DAGVTQSPTHLIKTRGQQVTLRCSPKSGHDTVSWYQQALGQGPQFIFQYYEEEERQRGNFPDRFSGHQFPNYSSELNVNALLLGDSALYLCASSTQGARGYYGYTFGSGTRLTVV.

The V call is TRBV5-1, the J call TRBJ2-7; D is unclear. CDR1 SGHRS and CDR2 YFSETQ come from the germline V gene. This CDR3 region has 15 residues. V shed 5 bases and J shed 3 bases, with 18 bases lying between them. The CDR3 region is CASRAQSPLFYEQYF. Written as DNA, the CDR3 is TGCGCCAGCAGAGCACAGTCTCCATTATTCTACGAGCAGTACTTC.

The V and J genes are TRBV6-6 and TRBJ1-1; D may be TRBD1 (6 bases). Trimming stripped 4 bases from V and 2 bases from J, with 11 bases between. The CDR3 extends over 14 amino acids. The germline CDR1 and CDR2 sequences are MNHNY and SVGAGI (reference sequence). The CDR3 DNA is TGTGCCAGCAGTTCGGCGGACAGTAACACTGAAGCTTTCTTT. This codes for CASSSADSNTEAFF.

This rearrangement joins TRBV5-1 to TRBJ2-5, with a tentative D call TRBD2 (5 bases). Trimming left V 0 bases short and J 0 bases short, with 6 bases between. CDR1 is SGHRS and CDR2 is YFSETQ in the germline V gene. This CDR3 has 14 residues. In DNA form, the CDR3 reads TGCGCCAGCAGCTTGGGGGAGCACCAAGAGACCCAGTACTTC. Its translation: CASSLGEHQETQYF. The full variable domain, completed using reference TRBV5-1 and TRBJ2-5, is KAGVTQTPRYLIKTRGQQVTLSCSPISGHRSVSWYQQTPGQGLQFLFEYFSETQRNKGNFPGRFSGRQFSNSRSEMNVSTLELGDSALYLCASSLGEHQETQYFGPGTRLLVL.

The rearrangement joins TRBV13 to TRBJ2-2; perhaps TRBD2 as D (6 bases). Germline V gives CDR1 PRHDT, CDR2 FYEKMQ (reference sequence). This CDR3 has 13 amino acids. Trimming took 5 bases from V and 4 from J, leaving 8 bases between them. The CDR3 loop is CASSAGGTGELFF. CDR3 bases: TGTGCCAGCAGCGCCGGGGGCACCGGGGAGCTGTTTTTT.

The chain links TRBV7-3 to TRBJ1-2; D gene uncertain. Per germline, CDR1 SGHTA and CDR2 FQGTGA. The CDR3 is made up of 15 amino acids. The V and J ends lost 5 bases and 2 bases respectively, with 15 bases between them. CDR3 in amino acids: CASSNFGGGNYGYTF. The CDR3 DNA is TGTGCCAGCAGCAACTTTGGTGGAGGGAACTATGGCTACACCTTC.

The chain combines TRBV5-6 with TRBJ1-1, with a tentative D call TRBD1 (5 bases). The V and J ends lost 0 bases and 4 bases respectively, with 13 bases between them. The CDR3 has 15 amino acids. The germline V gene encodes CDR1 SGHDT and CDR2 YYEEEE. The CDR3 coding sequence is TGTGCCAGCAGCTTGGCGCGATCAGGGTTCACTGAAGCTTTCTTT. The encoded protein is CASSLARSGFTEAFF.

The chain recombines TRBV7-6 with TRBJ1-6; D is undetermined. V was shortened by 3 bases and J by 4 bases, with 10 bases between the two germline ends. Germline values: CDR1 SGHVS, CDR2 FNYEAQ. The CDR3 is 15 residues long. This CDR3 reads CASSLIRSYNSPLHF. DNA of the CDR3: TGTGCCAGCAGCTTGATAAGATCTTATAATTCACCCCTCCACTTT. Complete variable domain (other parts from reference TRBV7-6 and TRBJ1-6): GAGVSQSPRYKVTKRGQDVALRCDPISGHVSLYWYRQALGQGPEFLTYFNYEAQQDKSGLPNDRFSAERPEGSISTLTIQRTEQRDSAMYRCASSLIRSYNSPLHFGNGTRLTVT.

The rearrangement links TRBV7-2 to TRBJ2-6; unclear D gene. From germline, CDR1 is SGHTA and CDR2 FQGNSA. This CDR3 has 15 residues. V was trimmed by 2 bases and J by 0 bases, leaving 5 bases between them. This CDR3 is CASSLPVSGANVLTF. DNA for the CDR3: TGTGCCAGCAGCTTACCAGTCTCTGGGGCCAACGTCCTGACTTTC.

On this clone itself: At one of its ends the junction is not consistent with the germline gene, which may arise from a read error. The chain carries TRBV5-6 and TRBJ1-1; D remains ambiguous. The CDR3 is made up of 14 amino acids. Germline V gene lookup returns CDR1 SGHDT and CDR2 YYEEEE. The CDR3 bases are TGTGCCAGCAGCTTCGGGCCTTCGAACGCTGAAGCTTTCTTT. Residues: CASSFGPSNAEAFF.

The rearrangement links TRBV3-1 (or the pseudogene TRBV3-2) to TRBJ2-7; D is undetermined. The CDR3 length is 16 residues. With 5 bases removed from V and 0 bases from J, the gap between germline ends came to 17 bases. Germline CDR1 is LGHDT and CDR2 is YNNKEL (reference sequence). As DNA, the CDR3 is TGTGCCAGCAGCGCGACGCTCGATAACGGCTCCTACGAGCAGTACTTC. It codes for CASSATLDNGSYEQYF.

V gene TRBV23-1 combines with J gene TRBJ1-1; D unclear. TRBV23-1 is labeled an ORF, and its function is uncertain. This CDR3 is 17 amino acids long. Between the trimmed V and J ends, which lost 1 base and 0 bases, there was a span of 15 bases. CDR3 loop: CASSQLKVGRMNTEAFF. The CDR3 nucleotides are TGCGCCAGCAGTCAATTAAAGGTCGGACGGATGAACACTGAAGCTTTCTTT.

The V and J genes are TRBV6-5 and TRBJ1-6; 7 nucleotides align to TRBD1. V was clipped by 10 bases and J by 10 bases; unmatched bases: 16. The germline V gene has CDR1 MNHEY and CDR2 SVGAGI. The CDR3 spans 15 residues. This CDR3 reads CATSADRYRRSPLHF. CDR3 DNA: TGTGCCACTAGTGCGGACAGGTATAGGCGGTCACCCCTCCACTTT.

The chain joins TRBV4-1 to TRBJ1-1; D might be TRBD1 (6 bases). The V end lost 3 bases, the J end lost 5 bases, and 13 bases lay between the germline ends. This CDR3 is 14 amino acids long. Germline V lookup: CDR1 MGHRA, CDR2 YSYEKL. Here the CDR3 reads CASSQVQGGTEAFF. CDR3 nucleotides: TGCGCCAGCAGCCAGGTACAGGGCGGAACTGAAGCTTTCTTT.

The chain employs TRBV2 and TRBJ1-1; D remains ambiguous. Germline-derived CDR1 and CDR2 are SNHLY and FYNNEI. This CDR3 region has 12 residues. Trimming left V 8 bases short and J 4 bases short, with 11 bases between. This chain's CDR3 is CASSDRSTEAFF. The CDR3 region has the DNA TGTGCCAGCTCTGACCGGAGCACTGAAGCTTTCTTT.

V usage is TRBV6-4 and J usage is TRBJ2-1; D is uncertain. Germline V gives CDR1 MRHNA, CDR2 SNTAGT. The CDR3 sequence is 13 residues long. V shed 3 bases and J shed 9 bases, with 12 bases lying between them. CDR3 protein: CASSEAGVGEQFF. In nucleotides, the CDR3 is TGTGCCAGCAGTGAGGCTGGGGTGGGTGAGCAGTTCTTC.